This is a list of T cell receptor beta chains from one sample in a study of T-cell reconstitution after alpha-beta-depleted transplantation in children. TCRdb processed the PCR reads anew with MiXCR; each CDR3 protein has one entry. The sample consists of some 550,000 distinct CDR3 sequences, about 21% of them appearing once. The sample here was PBMCs, mostly from graft donor cells, taken 360 days after TCRalphabeta/CD19-depleted stem cell transplant. All receptors derive from a boy under three years old who had a stem cell transplant for acute myeloid leukemia, so the T cells may come from the graft donor. The CDR3 runs from the conserved cysteine through the conserved F or W. The order of the fields is D gene, clone size, V gene, J gene, CDR3 protein, CDR3 DNA. A D gene is named only where the DNA matches it firmly. Size is omitted from some rows. Given values are once, few, many or a class for expanded clones.

>TRBD1|few|TRBV20-1|TRBJ2-3
CSLAQDRVVTQYF
TGCAGCCTCGCCCAGGACAGGGTTGTCACGCAGTATTTT
>TRBD1|many|TRBV5-1|TRBJ2-6
CASSRHGDRGAGANVLTF
TGCGCCAGCAGCCGTCACGGGGACAGGGGGGCTGGGGCCAACGTCCTGACTTTC
>.|many|TRBV20-1|TRBJ2-1
CSARGRTLNEQFF
TGCAGTGCTAGAGGACGGACCCTCAATGAGCAGTTCTTC
>.|.|TRBV7-2|TRBJ2-3
CASSLGQVITDTQYF
TGTGCCAGCAGCTTAGGACAGGTTATCACAGATACGCAGTATTTT
>TRBD2|many|TRBV20-1|TRBJ2-3
CSARPLPGLAVADTQYF
TGCAGTGCTAGGCCCTTACCGGGACTAGCAGTGGCAGATACGCAGTATTTT
>TRBD1|.|TRBV15|TRBJ2-2
CATSRGDRNTGELFF
TGTGCCACCAGCAGAGGGGACAGGAACACCGGGGAGCTGTTTTTT
>.|few|TRBV4-1|TRBJ2-2
CASSSGTSNTGELFF
TGCGCCAGCAGCTCCGGGACCTCGAACACCGGGGAGCTGTTTTTT
>TRBD2|.|TRBV20-1|TRBJ2-5
CSARGAGMGETQYF
TGCAGTGCTAGAGGAGCGGGGATGGGAGAGACCCAGTACTTC
>TRBD2|many|TRBV20-1|TRBJ2-3
CSALSGLVTDTQYF
TGCAGTGCTTTATCGGGACTAGTCACAGATACGCAGTATTTT
>.|.|TRBV20-1|TRBJ1-1
CSGRTENTEAFF
TGCAGTGGCCGGACGGAGAACACTGAAGCTTTCTTT
>.|few|TRBV7-3|TRBJ2-3
CASSRSGKDTQYF
TGTGCCAGCAGCCGATCGGGGAAAGATACGCAGTATTTT
>.|.|TRBV6-5|TRBJ2-3
CASRYRDTQYF
TGTGCCAGCAGATACCGAGATACGCAGTATTTT
>.|.|TRBV20-1|TRBJ2-6
CSASQESGANVLTF
TGCAGTGCTAGTCAGGAATCTGGGGCCAACGTCCTGACTTTC
>TRBD1|.|TRBV12-3/TRBV12-4|TRBJ2-6
CASSFRDRGSGANVLTF
TGTGCCAGCAGTTTCCGGGACAGGGGGTCTGGGGCCAACGTCCTGACTTTC
>.|.|TRBV20-1|TRBJ2-7
CSARSRDLGNSYEQYF
TGCAGTGCTCGGTCCCGGGACTTGGGTAACTCCTACGAGCAGTACTTC
>TRBD1|many|TRBV12-3/TRBV12-4|TRBJ1-6
CASSFRGRAPLHF
TGTGCCAGCAGTTTCAGGGGGCGGGCACCCCTCCACTTT
>TRBD2|.|TRBV12-3/TRBV12-4|TRBJ2-3
CASIQGGMADTQYF
TGTGCCAGCATCCAGGGAGGGATGGCAGATACGCAGTATTTT
>.|many|TRBV20-1|TRBJ2-1
CSANPLTAYNEQFF
TGCAGTGCAAACCCACTGACTGCGTACAATGAGCAGTTCTTC
>.|.|TRBV12-3/TRBV12-4|TRBJ1-5
CASSIQGSNQPQHF
TGTGCCAGCAGTATACAGGGTAGCAATCAGCCCCAGCATTTT
>.|.|TRBV6-2/TRBV6-3|TRBJ2-7
CASSYLEAQYF
TGTGCCAGCAGTTACCTGGAAGCGCAGTACTTC
>.|many|TRBV24-1|TRBJ2-2
CATSGQGTNANTGELFF
TGTGCCACCAGTGGACAGGGGACTAACGCGAACACCGGGGAGCTGTTTTTT
>.|.|TRBV20-1|TRBJ2-6
CSARVPRAGKGANVLTF
TGCAGTGCTAGAGTCCCCCGGGCGGGGAAAGGGGCCAACGTCCTGACTTTC
>TRBD1|few|TRBV29-1|TRBJ1-1
CSVEQLLTGWNTEAFF
TGCAGCGTTGAACAACTACTGACAGGGTGGAACACTGAAGCTTTCTTT
>TRBD2|.|TRBV19|TRBJ2-1
CASSIDRLAGGDGEQFF
TGTGCCAGTAGTATCGACCGACTAGCGGGGGGGGACGGTGAGCAGTTCTTC
>TRBD1|many|TRBV20-1|TRBJ1-1
CSASRTGLTEAFF
TGCAGTGCTAGCCGGACAGGGTTAACTGAAGCTTTCTTT
>TRBD1|few|TRBV6-1|TRBJ2-3
CASRRTGTDTQYF
TGTGCCAGCAGAAGGACAGGGACAGATACGCAGTATTTT
>.|few|TRBV20-1|TRBJ1-3
CSARSGAGNTIYF
TGCAGTGCTAGATCGGGGGCCGGAAACACCATATATTTT
>.|many|TRBV18|TRBJ2-3
CASSPVSISTDTQYF
TGTGCCAGCTCACCCGTCAGTATTAGCACAGATACGCAGTATTTT
>TRBD1|few|TRBV12-3/TRBV12-4|TRBJ1-6
CASREQGLYNSPLHF
TGTGCCAGCAGGGAACAGGGGCTCTATAATTCACCCCTCCACTTT
>.|few|TRBV20-1|TRBJ1-1
CSANDWNTEAFF
TGCAGTGCTAATGATTGGAACACTGAAGCTTTCTTT
>.|few|TRBV12-3/TRBV12-4|TRBJ2-2
CASSLDFTGELFF
TGTGCCAGCAGTTTAGACTTCACCGGGGAGCTGTTTTTT
>.|few|TRBV6-6|TRBJ1-1
CATVPPHDTEAFF
TGTGCCACCGTCCCGCCCCACGACACTGAAGCTTTCTTT
>.|few|TRBV20-1|TRBJ2-1
CSANGRDSSYNEQFF
TGCAGTGCTAACGGACGGGATAGCTCCTACAATGAGCAGTTCTTC
>TRBD2|.|TRBV6-2/TRBV6-3|TRBJ2-1
CASSYRATSGEEQFF
TGTGCCAGCAGTTATCGGGCGACTAGCGGGGAGGAGCAGTTCTTC
>TRBD2|.|TRBV7-6|TRBJ2-3
CASSRRGPSGNTDTQYF
TGTGCCAGCAGCCGGAGAGGACCTAGCGGCAACACAGATACGCAGTATTTT
>TRBD1|.|TRBV6-2/TRBV6-3|TRBJ1-5
CASNHRGSNQPQHF
TGTGCCAGCAACCACAGGGGTAGCAATCAGCCCCAGCATTTT
>TRBD2|.|TRBV6-5|TRBJ2-3
CASSYSRSIAGEHTDTQYF
TGTGCCAGCAGTTACTCGAGATCAATAGCGGGGGAACACACAGATACGCAGTATTTT
>.|.|TRBV4-3|TRBJ2-3
CASSQASVGYTDTQYF
TGCGCCAGCAGCCAAGCGAGCGTTGGGTACACAGATACGCAGTATTTT
>.|.|TRBV6-2/TRBV6-3|TRBJ2-2
CASNQRNGELFF
TGTGCCAGCAACCAGCGGAACGGGGAGCTGTTTTTT
>.|.|TRBV20-1|TRBJ1-4
CSAADRGVSEKLFF
TGCAGTGCTGCGGATCGGGGGGTCAGTGAAAAACTGTTTTTT
>.|.|TRBV4-1|TRBJ2-1
CASSQWGLSSYNEQFF
TGCGCCAGCAGCCAGTGGGGACTTAGCTCCTACAATGAGCAGTTCTTC
>.|once|TRBV5-1|TRBJ2-5
CASSTSPGSRTAQYF
TGCGCCAGCAGCACGTCCCCGGGTTCTCGAACGGCCCAGTACTTC
>TRBD2|.|TRBV27|TRBJ2-3
CASSLSGLAADTQYF
TGTGCCAGCAGTTTATCGGGACTAGCAGCAGATACGCAGTATTTT
>TRBD2|many|TRBV7-2|TRBJ2-7
CASSQRGVTYEQYF
TGTGCCAGCAGCCAGCGGGGGGTTACCTACGAGCAGTACTTC
>.|.|TRBV4-3|TRBJ2-3
CASSQDTSSGQDTQYF
TGCGCCAGCAGCCAAGATACTAGCTCCGGACAAGATACGCAGTATTTT
>.|many|TRBV29-1|TRBJ1-2
CSVERGVSNYGYTF
TGCAGCGTTGAAAGGGGGGTTTCCAACTATGGCTACACCTTC
>.|many|TRBV5-1|TRBJ2-1
CASSARVAYNEQFF
TGCGCCAGCAGCGCCAGGGTAGCGTACAATGAGCAGTTCTTC
>.|.|TRBV12-3/TRBV12-4|TRBJ2-2
CASTFRNGGQGTGELFF
TGTGCCAGCACCTTTAGGAATGGGGGGCAGGGCACCGGGGAGCTGTTTTTT
>.|.|TRBV5-1|TRBJ2-7
CASSTNYEGLYEQYF
TGCGCCAGCAGCACGAACTATGAGGGACTTTACGAGCAGTACTTC
>TRBD2|few|TRBV7-6|TRBJ2-4
CASSPGLAVDIQYF
TGTGCCAGCAGCCCGGGACTAGCTGTTGACATTCAGTACTTC
>TRBD2|few|TRBV15|TRBJ2-1
CATSRDVSSGVSGNEQFF
TGTGCCACCAGCAGAGATGTGTCTAGCGGGGTCAGCGGCAATGAGCAGTTCTTC
>.|few|TRBV20-1|TRBJ1-5
CSARILGQPQHF
TGCAGTGCTAGAATTCTAGGACAGCCCCAGCATTTT
>TRBD2|many|TRBV2|TRBJ2-2
CASSPTSGGLNTGELFF
TGTGCCAGCAGTCCTACTAGCGGGGGCCTGAACACCGGGGAGCTGTTTTTT
>.|.|TRBV7-1|TRBJ2-3
CASSSLGMNRDTQYF
TGTGCCAGCAGCTCCCTCGGTATGAACAGGGATACGCAGTATTTT
>.|many|TRBV6-6|TRBJ1-5
CASIRGLNQPQHF
TGTGCCAGCATCCGGGGCCTCAATCAGCCCCAGCATTTT